Following are 32 T cell receptor beta chains from one sample sequenced in a study of radiation and T cells in renal cell carcinoma. The time point is: blood 4 weeks post-SBRT, at nephrectomy. Treatment described: 15 Gy SBRT to primary tumor, nephrectomy 4 weeks later. Sequencing used immunoSEQ multiplex PCR; TCRdb keeps in-frame clones, though not all of them. The sample consists of about 43,000 clones, about 82% of them appearing once. Sequenced here: blood, sampled from a patient whose treatment included radiotherapy and nephrectomy. The receptors come from a woman between 65 and 79 years old with renal cell carcinoma.

This clone was counted once. CDR3 coding DNA: TGTGCCAGCAGTGAACGCGGGGCCGATGAGCAGTTCTTC. Translation: CASSERGADEQFF. This chain joins TRBV6-1 and TRBJ2-1; D is possibly TRBD2 (6 bases). The CDR3 contains 13 residues. Deletions cut 2 bases from V and 8 bases from J, with 10 bases between. Looked up from germline, CDR1 is MNHNS and CDR2 is SASEGT.

The V gene is TRBV18, the J gene TRBJ1-2; weak D call: TRBD1 (6 bases). There are 14 residues in the CDR3. V shed 3 bases and J shed 7 bases, with 15 bases lying between them. Germline V CDR1 and CDR2: KGHSH, LQKENI. CDR3 amino acids: CASSPPGGGSGYTF. The DNA of the CDR3 is TGTGCCAGCTCACCCCCCGGCGGGGGCTCTGGCTACACCTTC.

This clone has just one count. The genes are TRBV9 and TRBJ2-7, with D possibly being TRBD2 (5 bases). Trimming removed 5 bases from V and 3 bases from J, with 18 bases in between. The V gene's germline CDR1 is SGDLS and CDR2 YYNGEE. CDR3 length: 15 amino acids. In DNA, the CDR3 is TGTGCCAGCAGTCCCGGGCCCCCTGGACTCTACGAGCAGTACTTC. Translating gives CASSPGPPGLYEQYF.

V is TRBV18 and J is TRBJ2-7; weak D call: TRBD1 (5 bases). The CDR3 sequence is 15 residues long. Germline CDR1 and CDR2: KGHSH and LQKENI. The V and J ends lost 3 bases and 6 bases respectively, with 18 bases between them. Written as DNA, the CDR3 is TGTGCCAGCTCACCGCCGGTTCAGGGTGGGCTCGAGCAGTACTTC. The encoded protein is CASSPPVQGGLEQYF.

The chain uses TRBV5-1 and TRBJ2-5; D possibly corresponds to TRBD1 (5 bases). The CDR3 has 15 amino acids. The germline V and J ends were trimmed by 1 base and 2 bases, with 12 bases remaining between them. Germline V lookup: CDR1 SGHRS, CDR2 YFSETQ. The CDR3 loop reads CASSLSARVQETQYF. Here the CDR3 DNA reads TGCGCCAGCAGCTTGTCCGCCAGGGTACAAGAGACCCAGTACTTC.

This clone has more than one count but fewer than ten. The J gene is TRBJ2-2, the V gene TRBV7-3; D not certain. Trimming took 2 bases from V and 3 from J, leaving 10 bases between them. Germline V lookup: CDR1 SGHTA, CDR2 FQGTGA. The CDR3 loop spans 15 amino acids. CDR3 DNA sequence: TGTGCCAGCAGCTTAGAAGGAGTTGACACCGGGGAGCTGTTTTTT. Amino acids: CASSLEGVDTGELFF.

The chain uses TRBV29-1 and TRBJ2-7; TRBD1 agrees at 9 bases. After removal of 5 bases from V and 2 bases from J, the junction contained 10 bases not matched to a gene. The germline V gene encodes CDR1 SQVTM and CDR2 ANQGSEA. The CDR3 is 15 amino acids. Written as DNA, the CDR3 is TGCAGCGTTACGGAGCCGGGACAGGGCGCCTACGAGCAGTACTTC. Residues: CSVTEPGQGAYEQYF.

The V call is TRBV7-9, the J call TRBJ2-2; no definite D call. Looked up from germline, CDR1 is SEHNR and CDR2 is FQNEAQ (reference sequence). The CDR3 consists of 13 residues. The V and J ends lost 3 bases and 6 bases respectively, with 8 bases between them. The CDR3 bases are TGTGCCAGCAGCTTGAATCCACCCGGGGAGCTGTTTTTT. This encodes CASSLNPPGELFF.

The gene calls are TRBV4-1 and TRBJ2-1; a possible D gene is TRBD2 (5 bases). From germline, CDR1 is MGHRA and CDR2 YSYEKL. The CDR3 contains 14 residues. With 1 base removed from V and 2 bases from J, the gap between germline ends came to 6 bases. This CDR3 is CASSQGLTYNEQFF. In DNA form, the CDR3 reads TGCGCCAGCAGCCAAGGACTAACCTACAATGAGCAGTTCTTC.

Only a few counts were recorded for this clone. In DNA form, the CDR3 reads TGTGCCAGTAGCCCTGACCAGGACGGTACTGAAGCTTTCTTT. The encoded protein is CASSPDQDGTEAFF. V is TRBV19 and J is TRBJ1-1; D is unclear. Per the germline V gene, CDR1 is LNHDA and CDR2 is SQIVND (reference sequence). The ends were cut back, 6 bases at V and 5 bases at J, with 16 bases in the middle. There are 14 residues in the CDR3.

The rearrangement links TRBV7-6 to TRBJ2-5; D gene uncertain. This CDR3 contains 15 residues. Trimming removed 1 base from V and 2 bases from J, with 11 bases in between. Germline CDR1 is SGHVS and CDR2 is FNYEAQ. CDR3: CASSLGSRRQETQYF. The CDR3 nucleotides are TGTGCCAGCAGCTTAGGGAGCCGCAGGCAAGAGACCCAGTACTTC.

The chain uses TRBV6-5 and TRBJ2-7; D possibly uses TRBD1 or TRBD2 (6 bases each). This CDR3 has 13 amino acids. Germline V lookup: CDR1 MNHEY, CDR2 SVGAGI. V lost 3 bases and J lost 7, with 13 bases in between. In DNA form, the CDR3 reads TGTGCCAGCAGTTATGGGGGGCCGGGGGAGCAGTACTTC. Protein: CASSYGGPGEQYF.

This chain uses TRBV5-6 with TRBJ2-3; 7 nucleotides line up with TRBD2. The CDR3 is 17 residues long. Losses at the gene ends were 3 bases for V and 6 bases for J; bases not matched to a gene: 16. CDR1 is SGHDT and CDR2 is YYEEEE in the germline V gene. The CDR3 sequence is CASSSRVAGTRADTQYF. For the CDR3, the DNA is TGTGCCAGCAGCTCCCGGGTAGCGGGCACCCGGGCGGATACGCAGTATTTT.

V and J are TRBV4-1 and TRBJ1-2, with D possibly TRBD1 on 5 matching bases. Germline CDR1 reads MGHRA; CDR2 reads YSYEKL. The germline V and J ends were trimmed by 0 bases and 2 bases, with 16 bases remaining between them. CDR3 length: 17 residues. As DNA, the CDR3 is TGCGCCAGCAGCCAAGAGGGCCGGTCGGAGGGGAACTATGGCTACACCTTC. Amino acids: CASSQEGRSEGNYGYTF.

The V and J genes are TRBV6-6 and TRBJ1-4; 8 bases fit TRBD1. The V gene's germline CDR1 is MNHNY and CDR2 SVGAGI (reference sequence). The CDR3 length is 15 residues. Unmatched junction bases numbered 10, after V lost 6 bases and J lost 7 bases. The CDR3 region has the DNA TGTGCCAGCAGGTATTCGTCAGGGGGCAGTGAAAAACTGTTTTTT. Its translation is CASRYSSGGSEKLFF.

The V and J genes are TRBV27 and TRBJ2-1, with TRBD2 as a possible D gene (6 bases). The CDR3 sequence is 15 residues long. Germline CDR1 MNHEY, CDR2 SMNVEV (reference sequence). Trimming took off 3 bases at V and 1 base at J, with 10 bases between the two ends. In nucleotides, the CDR3 is TGTGCCAGCAGTTTTCTTAGCGGATCCTACAATGAGCAGTTCTTC. Its translation is CASSFLSGSYNEQFF.

The V and J genes are TRBV19 and TRBJ1-5; possible D gene TRBD1, 6 bases. Trimming removed 7 bases from V and 2 bases from J, with 12 bases in between. Germline CDR1 is LNHDA and CDR2 is SQIVND (reference sequence). The CDR3 length is 14 residues. The CDR3 reads CASKEQGGNQPQHF. CDR3 in DNA: TGTGCCAGTAAGGAACAGGGAGGCAATCAGCCCCAGCATTTT.

This chain links TRBV4-3 with TRBJ2-1, with 8 nucleotides matching TRBD1. Trimming cost V 1 base and J 9 bases; bases outside gene matches: 11. CDR1 and CDR2 from the germline V gene are LGHNA and YSLEER. This CDR3 is 16 amino acids long. The CDR3, as DNA: TGCGCCAGCAGCCAAGCCCCGGACAGGGTGTATCGTGAGCAGTTCTTC. Its translation: CASSQAPDRVYREQFF.

This clone has just a few counts. The rearrangement uses TRBV6-5 and TRBJ2-7; TRBD1 matches 9 bases. Germline CDR1 is MNHEY and CDR2 is SVGAGI. This CDR3 is 15 amino acids long. The V and J ends lost 2 bases and 7 bases, in that order; junction bases with no gene match: 9. DNA of the CDR3: TGTGCCAGCAGTTACCAAGGGACAGGGCTCGGGGAGCAGTACTTC. Amino acids: CASSYQGTGLGEQYF.

The chain joins TRBV11-1 to TRBJ1-5; possibly TRBD1 for D (6 bases). This CDR3 comprises 14 residues. The germline V gene encodes CDR1 SGHAT and CDR2 FQDESV (reference sequence). Trimming removed 5 bases at V and 3 bases at J, with 11 bases between. CDR3: CASSPAGDNQPQHF. For the CDR3, the DNA is TGTGCCAGCAGCCCCGCAGGGGACAATCAGCCCCAGCATTTT. Based on the CDR3 plus reference TRBV11-1 and TRBJ1-5, the full variable domain is EAEVAQSPRYKITEKSQAVAFWCDPISGHATLYWYRQILGQGPELLVQFQDESVVDDSQLPKDRFSAERLKGVDSTLKIQPAELGDSAMYLCASSPAGDNQPQHFGDGTRLSIL.

In this sample, this clone turned up a few times. The chain joins TRBV7-8 to TRBJ1-5; 7 bases are shared with TRBD1. The V gene end was trimmed by 1 base and the J gene end by 1 base; junction bases not matched to a gene: 1. The germline V gene encodes CDR1 SGHVS and CDR2 FQNEAQ. The length of the CDR3 is 15 residues. The CDR3 DNA follows: TGTGCCAGCAGCTTAGAGGGGGCGAGCAATCAGCCCCAGCATTTT. Protein sequence: CASSLEGASNQPQHF.

This chain joins TRBV10-3 and TRBJ2-7; 10 bases align to TRBD2. Trimming removed 2 bases from V and 5 bases from J; junction bases left unmatched: 9. The CDR3 extends over 16 amino acids. CDR1 is ENHRY, CDR2 SYGVKD, per germline. CDR3 protein: CAISEIASGRADEQYF. The CDR3 region has the DNA TGTGCCATCAGTGAGATCGCTAGCGGGAGAGCAGACGAGCAGTACTTC.

V is TRBV5-4 and J is TRBJ2-5; 8 bases fit TRBD2. This CDR3 comprises 15 residues. With V trimmed by 1 base and J by 5 bases, 7 bases remained unmatched. Germline V CDR1 and CDR2: SGHNT, YYREEE (reference sequence). As DNA, the CDR3 is TGTGCCAGCAGCTTGCCAGCGGGAGAGTTGGAGACCCAGTACTTC. Translated: CASSLPAGELETQYF.

The chain joins TRBV7-9 to TRBJ2-1; 7 nucleotides align to TRBD1. The ends lost 5 bases at V and 2 bases at J; junction bases unmatched: 9. Per the germline V gene, CDR1 is SEHNR and CDR2 is FQNEAQ (reference sequence). The CDR3 contains 16 residues. For the CDR3, the DNA is TGTGCCAGCAGCACCCCACAGGGGACCACCTACAATGAGCAGTTCTTC. Translation: CASSTPQGTTYNEQFF.

The CDR3 DNA follows: TGTGCCAGCAGCCACGGGACAGGGTTATACGAGCAGTACTTC. It codes for CASSHGTGLYEQYF. V is TRBV7-6 and J is TRBJ2-7; the match to TRBD1 covers 9 bases. There are 14 residues in the CDR3. Germline loops: CDR1 SGHVS, CDR2 FNYEAQ. The J segment lost 4 bases and the V segment lost 5 bases, leaving 6 bases of the junction unmatched. Filled out from reference TRBV7-6 and TRBJ2-7, the complete variable domain reads GAGVSQSPRYKVTKRGQDVALRCDPISGHVSLYWYRQALGQGPEFLTYFNYEAQQDKSGLPNDRFSAERPEGSISTLTIQRTEQRDSAMYRCASSHGTGLYEQYFGPGTRLTVT.

The chain recombines TRBV30 with TRBJ1-5; TRBD1 might be the D (5 bases). V was shortened by 5 bases and J by 1 base, with 9 bases between the two germline ends. The CDR3 runs 13 residues. The V gene's germline CDR1 is GTSNPN and CDR2 SVGIG (reference sequence). This chain's CDR3 is CAWGDGSNQPQHF. The CDR3 DNA reads as TGTGCCTGGGGGGACGGGAGCAATCAGCCCCAGCATTTT.

The sample holds a few counts of this clone. This chain connects TRBV23-1 to TRBJ1-2, with TRBD1 matching 9 bases. TRBV23-1 is recorded as an ORF, its role being uncertain. The CDR3 is made up of 16 amino acids. The trim removed 3 bases at V and 0 bases at J, leaving 5 bases unmatched. The CDR3 nucleotides are TGCGCCAGCAGTCATCCTAGGACAGGGGCTAACTATGGCTACACCTTC. Translation gives CASSHPRTGANYGYTF.

The rearrangement links TRBV5-6 to TRBJ2-3; D tentatively reads TRBD1 or TRBD2 (6 bases each). The CDR3 length is 15 residues. Germline CDR1 SGHDT, CDR2 YYEEEE. Trimming pared 0 bases from V and 3 bases from J, leaving 11 bases between. The CDR3 here is CASSLVGGETDTQYF. The CDR3 nucleotides are TGTGCCAGCAGCTTGGTGGGGGGCGAGACAGATACGCAGTATTTT. The variable domain in full, completed from reference TRBV5-6 and TRBJ2-3, reads DAGVTQSPTHLIKTRGQQVTLRCSPKSGHDTVSWYQQALGQGPQFIFQYYEEEERQRGNFPDRFSGHQFPNYSSELNVNALLLGDSALYLCASSLVGGETDTQYFGPGTRLTVL.

The rearrangement links TRBV18 to TRBJ1-1; D unresolved. CDR1 and CDR2 (germline): KGHSH, LQKENI. The CDR3 spans 14 residues. Trimming stripped 2 bases from V and 0 bases from J, with 7 bases between. The CDR3 nucleotides are TGTGCCAGCTCACCAGGGCAAGTGAACACTGAAGCTTTCTTT. This encodes CASSPGQVNTEAFF. Based on the CDR3 plus reference TRBV18 and TRBJ1-1, the full variable domain is NAGVMQNPRHLVRRRGQEARLRCSPMKGHSHVYWYRQLPEEGLKFMVYLQKENIIDESGMPKERFSAEFPKEGPSILRIQQVVRGDSAAYFCASSPGQVNTEAFFGQGTRLTVV.

This clone was recorded only once. V and J are TRBV6-5 and TRBJ1-2; 7 nucleotides match TRBD1. This CDR3 is 13 amino acids long. CDR1 and CDR2 (germline): MNHEY, SVGAGI. Unmatched junction bases numbered 7, after V lost 4 bases and J lost 8 bases. CDR3 bases: TGTGCCAGCAGTTGGCGACAGGGCGGGGGCTACACCTTC. Translated: CASSWRQGGGYTF.

This rearrangement joins TRBV6-5 to TRBJ2-1; D may be TRBD2 (5 bases). Germline V gene sequence: CDR1 MNHEY, CDR2 SVGAGI. The CDR3 is made up of 13 amino acids. V was trimmed by 6 bases and J by 4 bases, leaving 10 bases between them. The CDR3 DNA sequence: TGTGCCAGCAGGTGGACTTCATACAATGAGCAGTTCTTC. This translates into CASRWTSYNEQFF.

The J gene is TRBJ2-7, the V gene TRBV7-6; 13 bases fit TRBD2. The CDR3 runs to 17 residues. The V gene's germline CDR1 is SGHVS and CDR2 FNYEAQ. With V trimmed by 7 bases and J by 4 bases, 13 bases remained unmatched. CDR3 in DNA: TGTGCCAGCACCCCCCCCGCAGGACTAGCGGGAGAGTACGAGCAGTACTTC. This encodes CASTPPAGLAGEYEQYF.